The 21 T cell receptor beta chains below were found in one sample sequenced in a study of cytomegalovirus exposure and HLA in healthy donors. The PCR made use of 60 Vbeta and 13 Jbeta primers. Clones were sequenced by immunoSEQ multiplex PCR, and TCRdb holds only the in-frame ones, with some missing. The profile covers around 30,000 clones, with 44% appearing a single time and around 2% taken by the ten largest. Input material: PBMCs. These TCRs come from a woman aged 45-65 years in good health and CMV-seronegative.

The chain uses TRBV7-9 and TRBJ1-4; D is unclear. The V and J ends lost 5 bases and 7 bases respectively, with 8 bases between them. The length of the CDR3 is 12 residues. The germline CDR1 and CDR2 sequences are SEHNR and FQNEAQ (reference sequence). CDR3 in DNA: TGTGCCAGCAGCCCCTGGAGTGAAAAACTGTTTTTT. Translation: CASSPWSEKLFF.

The genes are TRBV29-1 and TRBJ1-2; D remains ambiguous. CDR3 size: 14 residues. V lost 5 bases and J 4 bases, leaving 17 bases between the germline ends. Germline V gene data show CDR1 as SQVTM and CDR2 as ANQGSEA. The chain's CDR3 is CSVPTGYSAYGYTF. Here the CDR3 DNA reads TGCAGCGTTCCTACGGGGTATTCGGCCTATGGCTACACCTTC.

The chain is built from TRBV28 and TRBJ2-2, with a tentative D call TRBD1 (6 bases). Germline CDR1 MDHEN, CDR2 SYDVKM. V lost 7 bases, J lost 5 bases, and 11 bases lay in between. CDR3 length: 13 residues. As DNA, the CDR3 is TGTGCCAGCACCATTACAGGGACCGGGGAGCTGTTTTTT. Its protein is CASTITGTGELFF.

The rearrangement uses TRBV6-5 and TRBJ1-2, with 7 bases aligning to TRBD1. The CDR3 has 15 residues. V lost 6 bases and J lost 4; bases outside the gene matches: 11. The germline V gene has CDR1 MNHEY and CDR2 SVGAGI. The CDR3 loop is CASRTPTGDAYGYTF. In DNA, the CDR3 is TGTGCCAGCAGGACCCCTACAGGGGACGCCTATGGCTACACCTTC.

The gene calls are TRBV2 and TRBJ2-7; D might be TRBD1 (5 bases). Trimming removed 2 bases at V and 0 bases at J, with 8 bases between. Germline values: CDR1 SNHLY, CDR2 FYNNEI. The CDR3 contains 14 residues. CDR3 DNA sequence: TGTGCCAGCAGTGAATGGCAGGGCTCCTACGAGCAGTACTTC. The encoded protein is CASSEWQGSYEQYF.

The table lists this clone with a few counts. One junction end does not reproduce the germline sequence, and a read error may be involved. The CDR3: CSADRSYGQYF. CDR3 coding DNA: TGCAGTGCCGACAGATCCTACGGGCAGTACTTC. The chain is built from TRBV20-1 and TRBJ2-7, with D tentatively TRBD1 (5 bases). Germline loops: CDR1 DFQATT, CDR2 SNEGSKA (reference sequence). The CDR3 extends over 11 amino acids.

This clone occurred a few times. The gene calls are TRBV15 and TRBJ2-3, with D maybe TRBD2 (5 bases). This CDR3 is built from 15 residues. CDR1 and CDR2 from the germline V gene are LNHNV and YYDKDF (reference sequence). V was clipped by 2 bases and J by 4 bases, with 13 bases between them. The DNA of the CDR3 is TGTGCCACCAGCAGACCCGCGGTGGAGGCAGATACGCAGTATTTT. This encodes CATSRPAVEADTQYF.

This clone has a single count. The V call is TRBV6-1, the J call TRBJ2-3; 12 positions match TRBD2. The germline V gene encodes CDR1 MNHNS and CDR2 SASEGT. The CDR3 totals 14 residues. The V gene end was trimmed by 4 bases and the J gene end by 6 bases; junction bases not matched to a gene: 2. The CDR3 bases are TGTGCCAGCAGTGGGACTAGCGGGGCGGATACGCAGTATTTT. Translation gives CASSGTSGADTQYF.

This clone was found a few times. The chain joins TRBV5-4 to TRBJ2-1; TRBD2 matches 13 bases. The trim removed 2 bases at V and 15 bases at J, leaving 11 bases unmatched. There are 15 residues in the CDR3. The germline V gene encodes CDR1 SGHNT and CDR2 YYREEE (reference sequence). Here the CDR3 reads CASSLTLAGGPGSFF. CDR3 in DNA: TGTGCCAGCAGCTTAACACTAGCGGGGGGGCCGGGGTCGTTCTTC.

The J gene is TRBJ1-3, the V gene TRBV15, with a possible D match to TRBD1 (6 bases). From germline, CDR1 is LNHNV and CDR2 YYDKDF (reference sequence). V lost 1 base and J 2 bases, leaving 9 bases between the germline ends. This CDR3 is 15 amino acids long. The CDR3 sequence: CATSRGNRAGNTIYF. The CDR3 region has the DNA TGTGCCACCAGCAGAGGGAACAGGGCTGGAAACACCATATATTTT.

This clone was found once. The chain has TRBV7-8 and TRBJ1-5; 10 bases are shared with TRBD1. Germline V lookup: CDR1 SGHVS, CDR2 FQNEAQ. The CDR3 runs 16 residues. The J segment lost 6 bases and the V segment lost 8 bases, leaving 13 bases of the junction unmatched. The CDR3 nucleotides read TGTGCCAGCCCTGATCCCGGGACAGGGGATTTTCAGCCCCAGCATTTT. Translating it yields CASPDPGTGDFQPQHF.

The chain uses TRBV4-2 and TRBJ2-1, with TRBD2 matching 11 bases. J lost 13 bases, V lost 0 bases, and 11 bases had no gene match. The CDR3 is made up of 16 amino acids. The germline V gene encodes CDR1 LGHNA and CDR2 YNFKEQ. This CDR3 is CASSQDLAGGDGYQFF. The CDR3 region has the DNA TGTGCCAGCAGCCAAGACCTAGCGGGGGGCGACGGGTATCAGTTCTTC.

This clone came up a few times. This chain joins TRBV2 and TRBJ1-5; D gene uncertain. CDR1 is SNHLY, CDR2 FYNNEI, per germline. The CDR3 sequence is 15 residues long. Trimming pared 6 bases from V and 7 bases from J, leaving 19 bases between. The CDR3 DNA sequence: TGTGCCAGCAGCTCCTGGACCTCTTCGGGACAGCCCCAGCATTTT. Translated: CASSSWTSSGQPQHF.

The chain links TRBV28 to TRBJ2-7; weak D call: TRBD2 (5 bases). Trimming took off 3 bases at V and 6 bases at J, with 15 bases between the two ends. The CDR3 is made up of 14 amino acids. Germline values: CDR1 MDHEN, CDR2 SYDVKM. CDR3 DNA sequence: TGTGCCAGCAGTTTTGCGGGCAGATTGAGCGAGCAGTACTTC. It specifies CASSFAGRLSEQYF.

The J gene is TRBJ2-3, the V gene TRBV11-1; D is possibly TRBD2 (5 bases). The CDR3 extends over 15 amino acids. In germline, CDR1 is SGHAT, CDR2 FQDESV (reference sequence). Between the trimmed V and J ends, which lost 0 bases and 7 bases, there was a span of 14 bases. Here the CDR3 reads CASSLASEGRNTQYF. CDR3 DNA: TGTGCCAGCAGCTTAGCCTCCGAGGGCCGGAATACGCAGTATTTT.

This sequence joins TRBV5-1 and TRBJ2-7, with 8 bases fitting TRBD1. The CDR3 consists of 14 residues. J was trimmed by 2 bases and V by 4 bases; bases with no gene match: 5. Germline CDR1 is SGHRS and CDR2 is YFSETQ. CDR3 residues: CASSTGQVTYEQYF. The CDR3 bases are TGCGCCAGCAGCACGGGACAGGTAACCTACGAGCAGTACTTC.

The V gene is TRBV6-1, the J gene TRBJ1-5, with D tentatively TRBD1 (6 bases). Germline CDR1 MNHNS, CDR2 SASEGT. This CDR3 is built from 14 residues. V lost 5 bases and J 3 bases, leaving 11 bases between the germline ends. The CDR3, as DNA: TGTGCCAGCAGTCTGACAGGCCTCAATCAGCCCCAGCATTTT. Translating gives CASSLTGLNQPQHF.

This rearrangement joins TRBV2 to TRBJ2-1; 10 bases map to TRBD2. Germline V gene data show CDR1 as SNHLY and CDR2 as FYNNEI. The CDR3 consists of 13 residues. The V gene end was trimmed by 6 bases and the J gene end by 8 bases; junction bases not matched to a gene: 4. The CDR3 sequence: CASRLAGVHEQFF. DNA of the CDR3: TGTGCCAGCAGGCTAGCGGGGGTTCATGAGCAGTTCTTC.

The J gene is TRBJ2-1, the V gene TRBV7-2; 10 positions agree with TRBD1. Germline values: CDR1 SGHTA, CDR2 FQGNSA. This CDR3 contains 15 residues. The J segment lost 8 bases and the V segment lost 1 base, leaving 5 bases of the junction unmatched. CDR3: CASSLVGTGAHEQFF. The CDR3 region has the DNA TGTGCCAGCAGCTTAGTTGGGACAGGGGCCCATGAGCAGTTCTTC.

The J gene is TRBJ2-7, the V gene TRBV10-3; 8 nucleotides line up with TRBD1. The CDR3 is 15 residues long. Trimming removed 4 bases from V and 5 bases from J; junction bases left unmatched: 10. CDR1 and CDR2 (germline): ENHRY, SYGVKD. Written as DNA, the CDR3 is TGTGCCATCAGTGTAACGGACAGGGTGGAGAACGAGCAGTACTTC. Its translation is CAISVTDRVENEQYF.

The rearrangement links TRBV27 to TRBJ2-7, with 10 bases matching TRBD2. V was pared by 5 bases and J by 1 base, with 8 bases of the junction left unmatched. This CDR3 has 16 amino acids. The germline gives CDR1 MNHEY, CDR2 SMNVEV (reference sequence). DNA of the CDR3: TGTGCCAGCAGTAAGCTGACTAGCGGGCTTTCCTACGAGCAGTACTTC. This encodes CASSKLTSGLSYEQYF.